This entry lists 26 T cell receptor beta chains sequenced from one sample in a study of T cells expressing NK-cell markers. TCRdb reworked the 5' RACE reads into one entry per CDR3 protein, no DNA. Found here are about 150,000 distinct CDR3 sequences; the top ten clones hold around 20%. Sequencing was carried out using blood T cells: a sorted CD56 or NKG2C T cell subset, CD4+ or CD8+ T cells, or bulk PBMC T cells (not recorded which). The receptors stem from a man aged 18 to 70 in good health.

This chain links TRBV4-1 with TRBJ2-7; TCRdb designates TRBD2, a call that cannot be tested without DNA. Looked up from germline, CDR1 is MGHRA and CDR2 is YSYEKL. This CDR3 comprises 15 residues. The CDR3 sequence: CASSPTALASHEQYF.

V and J are TRBV12-5 and TRBJ2-2; TCRdb calls TRBD2, which cannot be checked without DNA. The CDR3 contains 16 residues. CDR1 is LGHNT, CDR2 FRNRAP, per germline. The CDR3 region is CASGPPSGGAAGELFF.

The gene calls are TRBV3-1 and TRBJ1-2. The length of the CDR3 is 13 residues. Germline V CDR1 and CDR2: LGHDT, YNNKEL (reference sequence). The chain's CDR3 is CASSQNGVYGYTF.

The V and J genes are TRBV7-8 and TRBJ2-5; TCRdb gives TRBD1 as the D gene, but with no DNA this cannot be confirmed. The germline V gene has CDR1 SGHVS and CDR2 FQNEAQ. The CDR3 contains 16 residues. CDR3 in amino acids: CASSWDDRETQETQYF.

V and J are TRBV3-1 and TRBJ2-3. Germline V gene lookup returns CDR1 LGHDT and CDR2 YNNKEL (reference sequence). This CDR3 spans 15 amino acids. CDR3 amino acids: CASSQGYASTDTQYF.

J is TRBJ2-7 and V is TRBV7-8; the D gene TCRdb calls, TRBD1, cannot be checked with no DNA. The CDR3 is made up of 13 amino acids. Per germline, CDR1 SGHVS and CDR2 FQNEAQ. The CDR3 region is CASSNRAPLEQYF.

This chain connects TRBV27 to TRBJ2-7; TCRdb designates TRBD1, a call that cannot be tested without DNA. CDR1 is MNHEY and CDR2 is SMNVEV in the germline V gene (reference sequence). The CDR3 spans 15 residues. The CDR3: CASSSSGAVIYEQYF.

The J gene is TRBJ1-5, the V gene TRBV5-6. The CDR3 length is 15 residues. The V gene's germline CDR1 is SGHDT and CDR2 YYEEEE. CDR3 protein: CASSLVSEGHQPQHF.

The J gene is TRBJ2-7, the V gene TRBV4-1. The CDR3 covers 13 residues. CDR1 is MGHRA and CDR2 is YSYEKL in the germline V gene. This CDR3 is CASSQGRGAEQYF.

V is TRBV12-3 or TRBV12-4 and J is TRBJ2-3; TCRdb's D call of TRBD1 is untestable without DNA. This CDR3 spans 21 amino acids. Here the CDR3 reads CASSFSFTGVAPRDRADTQYF.

The V call is TRBV11-1, the J call TRBJ2-3; TCRdb's D gene call, TRBD1, goes unchecked for lack of DNA. The germline gives CDR1 SGHAT, CDR2 FQDESV (reference sequence). There are 16 residues in the CDR3. This CDR3 reads CASSLSGGAVTDTQYF.

CDR3 protein: CSVEEDVSPLNNEQFF. The chain joins TRBV29-1 to TRBJ2-1; TCRdb's D call of TRBD2 is untestable without DNA. The germline V gene encodes CDR1 SQVTM and CDR2 ANQGSEA. CDR3 size: 16 residues.

The chain uses TRBV19 and TRBJ2-7; TCRdb's assignment of TRBD1 cannot be checked, as there is no DNA. This CDR3 region has 15 residues. Germline V gene sequence: CDR1 LNHDA, CDR2 SQIVND (reference sequence). CDR3 in amino acids: CASSMTGQGEYEQYF.

J is TRBJ2-1 and V is TRBV3-1; as DNA is missing, the TRBD2 call by TCRdb cannot be tested. The CDR3 is 18 amino acids. Per germline, CDR1 LGHDT and CDR2 YNNKEL (reference sequence). CDR3 sequence reads: CASSQVPRSGGAENEQFF.

This sequence joins TRBV20-1 and TRBJ2-2; TCRdb gives TRBD1 as the D gene, but with no DNA this cannot be confirmed. CDR3 size: 17 residues. Germline values: CDR1 DFQATT, CDR2 SNEGSKA (reference sequence). CDR3 sequence reads: CSASPAPTGARGGELFF.

This chain joins TRBV6-1 and TRBJ1-1; TCRdb returns TRBD1, unconfirmable since there is no DNA. Germline values: CDR1 MNHNS, CDR2 SASEGT. This CDR3 has 13 amino acids. CDR3 sequence reads: CASDRQESTEAFF.

V gene TRBV7-9 combines with J gene TRBJ2-3; the D call of TRBD1 rests on TCRdb alone, since no DNA is present to check it. The CDR3 runs 15 residues. CDR1 and CDR2 from the germline V gene are SEHNR and FQNEAQ (reference sequence). This CDR3 reads CASSLPGIGTDTQYF. Supplemented by reference TRBV7-9 and TRBJ2-3, the full variable domain reads DTGVSQNPRHKITKRGQNVTFRCDPISEHNRLYWYRQTLGQGPEFLTYFQNEAQLEKSRLLSDRFSAERPKGSFSTLEIQRTEQGDSAMYLCASSLPGIGTDTQYFGPGTRLTVL.

V usage is TRBV2 and J usage is TRBJ2-4; TCRdb indicates TRBD1, and absent DNA this call remains unverified. The length of the CDR3 is 13 residues. CDR1 and CDR2 from the germline V gene are SNHLY and FYNNEI. The CDR3 sequence is CASTRGGGNIQYF.

The CDR3 is CSVEERGVFYEQYF. The rearrangement links TRBV29-1 to TRBJ2-7; lacking DNA, the TRBD2 call made by TCRdb goes unchecked. Germline lookup yields CDR1 SQVTM and CDR2 ANQGSEA. The CDR3 contains 14 residues.

The genes are TRBV7-9 and TRBJ1-2; no DNA is available, so the TRBD1 call from TCRdb remains unchecked. This CDR3 has 14 residues. CDR1 is SEHNR and CDR2 is FQNEAQ in the germline V gene (reference sequence). The CDR3 region is CASSLVGKGYGYTF. Combining the CDR3 with reference TRBV7-9 and TRBJ1-2 gives the whole variable domain DTGVSQNPRHKITKRGQNVTFRCDPISEHNRLYWYRQTLGQGPEFLTYFQNEAQLEKSRLLSDRFSAERPKGSFSTLEIQRTEQGDSAMYLCASSLVGKGYGYTFGSGTRLTVV.

The chain recombines TRBV7-8 with TRBJ2-7; TCRdb's D call, TRBD2, is unchecked because there is no DNA. The CDR3 sequence is 14 residues long. Germline values: CDR1 SGHVS, CDR2 FQNEAQ. The CDR3 is CASSLVGLAYEQYF.

This chain joins TRBV7-9 and TRBJ2-3; TCRdb designates TRBD2, a call that cannot be tested without DNA. CDR3 size: 16 residues. Germline CDR1 and CDR2: SEHNR and FQNEAQ (reference sequence). The CDR3 sequence: CASSPPEGESTDTQYF.

This sequence joins TRBV7-9 and TRBJ2-1; the TRBD1 assignment by TCRdb is unverifiable without DNA. Germline values: CDR1 SEHNR, CDR2 FQNEAQ (reference sequence). The CDR3 is 14 residues long. CDR3 amino acids: CASSFLREYNEQFF.

V and J are TRBV6-4 and TRBJ1-1; the D call from TCRdb, TRBD1, cannot be confirmed without DNA. There are 15 residues in the CDR3. The V gene's germline CDR1 is MRHNA and CDR2 SNTAGT. This CDR3 is CASSEETGPDTEAFF.

V and J are TRBV5-6 and TRBJ2-4; TCRdb selects TRBD1, and the lack of DNA leaves this call unchecked. Germline-derived CDR1 and CDR2 are SGHDT and YYEEEE. The CDR3 is 15 amino acids. The CDR3 sequence: CASSSPQLAKNIQYF.

V gene TRBV7-9 combines with J gene TRBJ2-7; as DNA is missing, the TRBD1 call by TCRdb cannot be tested. This CDR3 spans 15 amino acids. CDR1 is SEHNR and CDR2 is FQNEAQ in the germline V gene (reference sequence). CDR3 protein: CASRKSDRAVGEQYF.